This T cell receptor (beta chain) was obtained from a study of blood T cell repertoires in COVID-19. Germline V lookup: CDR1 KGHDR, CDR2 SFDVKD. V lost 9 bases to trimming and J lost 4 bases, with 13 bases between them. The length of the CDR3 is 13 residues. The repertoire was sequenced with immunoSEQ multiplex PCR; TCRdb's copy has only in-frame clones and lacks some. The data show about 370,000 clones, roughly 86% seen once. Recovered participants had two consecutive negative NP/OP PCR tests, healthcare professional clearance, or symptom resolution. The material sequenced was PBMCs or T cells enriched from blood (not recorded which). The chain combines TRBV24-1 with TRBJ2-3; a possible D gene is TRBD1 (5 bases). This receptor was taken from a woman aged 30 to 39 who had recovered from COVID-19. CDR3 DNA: TGTGCCACCGCTAATCCAGGGTCAGATACGCAGTATTTT. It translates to CATANPGSDTQYF.